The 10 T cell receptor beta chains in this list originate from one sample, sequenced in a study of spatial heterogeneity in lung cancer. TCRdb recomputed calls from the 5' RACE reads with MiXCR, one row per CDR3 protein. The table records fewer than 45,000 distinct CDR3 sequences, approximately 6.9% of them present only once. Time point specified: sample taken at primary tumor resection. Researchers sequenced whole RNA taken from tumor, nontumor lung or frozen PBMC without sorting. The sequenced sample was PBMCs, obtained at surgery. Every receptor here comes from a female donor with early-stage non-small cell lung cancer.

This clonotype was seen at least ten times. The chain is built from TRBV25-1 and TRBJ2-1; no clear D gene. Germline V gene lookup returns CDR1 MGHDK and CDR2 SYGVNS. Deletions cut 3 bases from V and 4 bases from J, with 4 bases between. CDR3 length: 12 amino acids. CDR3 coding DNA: TGTGCCAGCAGTGACATGTACAATGAGCAGTTCTTC. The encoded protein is CASSDMYNEQFF.

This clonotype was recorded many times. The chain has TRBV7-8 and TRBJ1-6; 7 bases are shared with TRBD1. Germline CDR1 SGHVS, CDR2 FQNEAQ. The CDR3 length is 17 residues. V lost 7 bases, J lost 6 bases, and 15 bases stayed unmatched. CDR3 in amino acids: CASILGTGAELNSPLHF. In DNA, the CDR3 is TGTGCCAGCATCTTGGGTACAGGGGCCGAACTTAATTCACCCCTCCACTTT.

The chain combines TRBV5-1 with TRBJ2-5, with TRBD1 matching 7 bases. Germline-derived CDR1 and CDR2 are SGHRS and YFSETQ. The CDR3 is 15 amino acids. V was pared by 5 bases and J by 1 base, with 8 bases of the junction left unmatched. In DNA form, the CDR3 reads TGCGCCAGCAGAGAACAGGGGCTAGGCCAAGAGACCCAGTACTTC. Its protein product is CASREQGLGQETQYF.

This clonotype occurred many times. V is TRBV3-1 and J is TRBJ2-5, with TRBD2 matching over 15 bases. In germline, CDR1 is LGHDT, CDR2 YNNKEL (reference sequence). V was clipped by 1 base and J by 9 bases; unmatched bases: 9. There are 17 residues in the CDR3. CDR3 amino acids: CASSQADGLAGGRAQYF. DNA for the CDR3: TGTGCCAGCAGCCAAGCTGACGGACTAGCGGGGGGGCGGGCCCAGTACTTC.

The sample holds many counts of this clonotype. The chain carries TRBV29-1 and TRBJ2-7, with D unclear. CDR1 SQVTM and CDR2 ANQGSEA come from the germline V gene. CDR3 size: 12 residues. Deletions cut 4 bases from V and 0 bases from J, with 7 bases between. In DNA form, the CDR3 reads TGCAGCGTTGTGGCTGCCTCCTACGAGCAGTACTTC. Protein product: CSVVAASYEQYF.

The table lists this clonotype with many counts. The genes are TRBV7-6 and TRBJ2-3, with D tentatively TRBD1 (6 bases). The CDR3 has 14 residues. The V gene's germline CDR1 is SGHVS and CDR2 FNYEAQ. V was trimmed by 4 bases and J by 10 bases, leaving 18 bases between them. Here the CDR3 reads CASSSQGGPGAQYF. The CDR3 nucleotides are TGTGCCAGCAGCTCCCAAGGGGGACCAGGTGCGCAGTATTTT.

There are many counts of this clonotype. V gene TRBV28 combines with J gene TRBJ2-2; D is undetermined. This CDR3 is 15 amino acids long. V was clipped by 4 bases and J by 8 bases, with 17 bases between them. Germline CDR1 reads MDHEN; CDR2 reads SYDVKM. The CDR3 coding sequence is TGTGCCAGCAGTTCCTCTCGCCCATCGTCAGGGGAGCTGTTTTTT. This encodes CASSSSRPSSGELFF.

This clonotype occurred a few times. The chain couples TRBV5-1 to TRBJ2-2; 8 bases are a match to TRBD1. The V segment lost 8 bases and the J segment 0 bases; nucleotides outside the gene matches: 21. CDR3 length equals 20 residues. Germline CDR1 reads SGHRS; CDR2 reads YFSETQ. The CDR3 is CARPLRQGTRHKTNTGELFF. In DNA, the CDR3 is TGCGCCAGACCCCTTCGACAGGGGACTCGTCATAAGACGAACACCGGGGAGCTGTTTTTT.

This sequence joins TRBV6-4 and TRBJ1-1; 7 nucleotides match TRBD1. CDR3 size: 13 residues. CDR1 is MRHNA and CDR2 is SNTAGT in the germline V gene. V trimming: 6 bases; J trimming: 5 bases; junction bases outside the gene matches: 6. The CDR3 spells CASRARGGTEAFF. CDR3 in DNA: TGTGCCAGCAGGGCCAGGGGGGGGACTGAAGCTTTCTTT.

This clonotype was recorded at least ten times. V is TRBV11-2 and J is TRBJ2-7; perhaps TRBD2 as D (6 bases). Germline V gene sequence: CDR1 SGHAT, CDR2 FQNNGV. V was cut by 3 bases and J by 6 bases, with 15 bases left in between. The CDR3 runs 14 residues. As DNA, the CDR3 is TGTGCCAGCAGCTTTCCGGGACTGAAGGTCGAGCAGTACTTC. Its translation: CASSFPGLKVEQYF.